A selection of T cell receptor beta chains follows, all from one sample in a study of T cells expressing NK-cell markers. TCRdb re-called the 5' RACE reads; every CDR3 protein appears as one record, without DNA. This repertoire comprises about 170,000 distinct CDR3 sequences; its ten largest clones make up 20%. Sequencing was done on a sample of blood T cells: a sorted CD56 or NKG2C T cell subset, CD4+ or CD8+ T cells, or bulk PBMC T cells (not recorded which). These receptors originate from a man between 18 and 69 years old in good health. Both conserved end residues are part of each CDR3.

j_gene: TRBJ1-6
v_gene: TRBV11-2
CDR3aa: CASSLEHGSYNSPLHF

j_gene: TRBJ2-5
v_gene: TRBV12-3/TRBV12-4
CDR3aa: CASSFGSPEARETQYF

j_gene: TRBJ2-3
v_gene: TRBV14
CDR3aa: CASSPASSTDTQYF

j_gene: TRBJ2-7
v_gene: TRBV28
CDR3aa: CASSLDRQGRRAYEQYF

j_gene: TRBJ2-1
v_gene: TRBV5-1
CDR3aa: CASSSPGLAGYNEQFF

j_gene: TRBJ2-5
v_gene: TRBV7-9
CDR3aa: CASSPRGQYQETQYF

j_gene: TRBJ2-1
v_gene: TRBV20-1
CDR3aa: CSANPTGGGWNEQFF

j_gene: TRBJ2-7
v_gene: TRBV5-5
CDR3aa: CASSWSTGGYEQYF

j_gene: TRBJ1-4
v_gene: TRBV27
CDR3aa: CASRSGWANEKLFF

j_gene: TRBJ2-1
v_gene: TRBV2
CDR3aa: CASSEWTPLNEQFF

j_gene: TRBJ2-3
v_gene: TRBV19
CDR3aa: CATSRLVLDTQYF

j_gene: TRBJ2-7
v_gene: TRBV12-3/TRBV12-4
CDR3aa: CASSLYSGRYDEQYF

j_gene: TRBJ2-2
v_gene: TRBV27
CDR3aa: CASSLYETVNTGELFF

j_gene: TRBJ1-4
v_gene: TRBV15
CDR3aa: CATSRDRGSANEKLFF

j_gene: TRBJ2-5
v_gene: TRBV27
CDR3aa: CASSLGDRGSQETQYF

j_gene: TRBJ2-5
v_gene: TRBV7-8
CDR3aa: CASSRQSQETQYF

j_gene: TRBJ2-5
v_gene: TRBV14
CDR3aa: CASSQGLLGTPNYQETQYF

j_gene: TRBJ2-5
v_gene: TRBV4-1
CDR3aa: CASSQRTSGEIQETQYF

j_gene: TRBJ2-7
v_gene: TRBV6-1
CDR3aa: CAIQTSGGSSYEQYF